The rows below give T cell receptor beta chains drawn from one sample of a study of CD8 T cells in Susac syndrome. Via MiXCR, TCRdb re-called the immunoSEQ multiplex PCR reads, giving one row per CDR3 protein. Among approximately 180,000 distinct CDR3 sequences listed, approximately 94% were seen once. Specimen: CD4+ T cells from PBMCs. These receptors were obtained from a human donor with multiple sclerosis. The CDR3 runs from the conserved cysteine through the conserved F or W. D genes are given only for firm matches. Expanded clones are given a class, and other clones once, few, many or no size at all.

CDR3 protein: CASSDLGGEDEKLFF; CDR3 DNA: TGTGCCAGCAGCGACTTGGGGGGTGAGGATGAAAAACTGTTTTTT; clone size: .; J gene: TRBJ1-4; V gene: TRBV5-4; D gene: .
CDR3 protein: CASSRQSITEAFF; CDR3 DNA: TGTGCCAGCAGCCGACAGAGCATCACTGAAGCTTTCTTT; clone size: .; J gene: TRBJ1-1; V gene: TRBV3-1; D gene: .
CDR3 protein: CASSLAAWSGANVLTF; CDR3 DNA: TGCGCCAGCAGCTTGGCTGCTTGGTCCGGGGCCAACGTCCTGACTTTC; clone size: .; J gene: TRBJ2-6; V gene: TRBV5-1; D gene: .
CDR3 protein: CSASGDRGDYGYTF; CDR3 DNA: TGCAGTGCTAGTGGCGACAGGGGAGACTATGGCTACACCTTC; clone size: .; J gene: TRBJ1-2; V gene: TRBV20-1; D gene: TRBD1
CDR3 protein: CASSAGQGQETQYF; CDR3 DNA: TGCGCCAGCAGCGCGGGACAGGGGCAAGAGACCCAGTACTTC; clone size: .; J gene: TRBJ2-5; V gene: TRBV5-1; D gene: TRBD1
CDR3 protein: CTTLTYEQYF; CDR3 DNA: TGCACCACTCTGACCTACGAGCAGTACTTC; clone size: .; J gene: TRBJ2-7; V gene: TRBV1; D gene: .
CDR3 protein: CAWSVNRGYTF; CDR3 DNA: TGTGCCTGGAGTGTGAACCGTGGCTACACCTTC; clone size: .; J gene: TRBJ1-2; V gene: TRBV30; D gene: .
CDR3 protein: CATLAGATYNEQFF; CDR3 DNA: TGTGCCACCTTAGCGGGGGCCACCTACAATGAGCAGTTCTTC; clone size: .; J gene: TRBJ2-1; V gene: TRBV6-2/TRBV6-3; D gene: TRBD2
CDR3 protein: CASSQDLWVETQYF; CDR3 DNA: TGTGCCAGCAGCCAAGACCTTTGGGTCGAGACCCAGTACTTC; clone size: .; J gene: TRBJ2-5; V gene: TRBV3-1; D gene: .
CDR3 protein: CAVVFNTGELFF; CDR3 DNA: TGTGCCGTCGTCTTCAACACCGGGGAGCTGTTTTTT; clone size: .; J gene: TRBJ2-2; V gene: TRBV19; D gene: .
CDR3 protein: CASSPTGRISGANVLTF; CDR3 DNA: TGTGCCAGCAGTCCGACAGGAAGGATCTCTGGGGCCAACGTCCTGACTTTC; clone size: .; J gene: TRBJ2-6; V gene: TRBV7-9; D gene: .
CDR3 protein: CAWSVLPDEQYF; CDR3 DNA: TGTGCCTGGAGTGTACTTCCGGACGAGCAGTACTTC; clone size: .; J gene: TRBJ2-7; V gene: TRBV30; D gene: .
CDR3 protein: CASSMGDPLGRVYEQYF; CDR3 DNA: TGTGCCAGTAGTATGGGGGACCCCCTGGGGAGGGTCTACGAGCAGTACTTC; clone size: .; J gene: TRBJ2-7; V gene: TRBV19; D gene: TRBD2
CDR3 protein: CSSSGGAFRIGEQFF; CDR3 DNA: TGCAGCTCAAGCGGGGGGGCCTTTCGTATCGGTGAGCAGTTCTTC; clone size: .; J gene: TRBJ2-1; V gene: TRBV29-1; D gene: TRBD2
CDR3 protein: CASSSGLAGYNEQFF; CDR3 DNA: TGTGCCAGCAGCTCTGGACTAGCGGGTTACAATGAGCAGTTCTTC; clone size: once; J gene: TRBJ2-1; V gene: TRBV7-9; D gene: TRBD2
CDR3 protein: CSARTDRDFGPLHF; CDR3 DNA: TGCAGTGCACGTACAGACAGGGACTTTGGCCCCCTCCACTTT; clone size: .; J gene: TRBJ1-6; V gene: TRBV20-1; D gene: TRBD1
CDR3 protein: CASSPNFRTGGNEQFF; CDR3 DNA: TGTGCCAGCAGCCCAAACTTCCGGACAGGGGGCAATGAGCAGTTCTTC; clone size: .; J gene: TRBJ2-1; V gene: TRBV4-2; D gene: TRBD1
CDR3 protein: CASSHSDSRNQPQHF; CDR3 DNA: TGTGCCAGCAGCCACTCGGACAGTCGCAATCAGCCCCAGCATTTT; clone size: .; J gene: TRBJ1-5; V gene: TRBV3-1; D gene: .
CDR3 protein: CASRQGAGETQYF; CDR3 DNA: TGTGCCAGCAGACAGGGGGCAGGGGAGACCCAGTACTTC; clone size: .; J gene: TRBJ2-5; V gene: TRBV2; D gene: TRBD1
CDR3 protein: CAWSELGWQTQYF; CDR3 DNA: TGTGCCTGGAGTGAACTAGGATGGCAGACCCAGTACTTC; clone size: .; J gene: TRBJ2-5; V gene: TRBV30; D gene: .
CDR3 protein: CASTLTIGANSNYGYTF; CDR3 DNA: TGTGCCAGCACCCTCACAATCGGGGCTAACTCCAACTATGGCTACACCTTC; clone size: .; J gene: TRBJ1-2; V gene: TRBV12-3/TRBV12-4; D gene: .
CDR3 protein: CASSFGVSTDTQYF; CDR3 DNA: TGTGCCAGCAGCTTTGGGGTAAGCACAGATACGCAGTATTTT; clone size: .; J gene: TRBJ2-3; V gene: TRBV5-6; D gene: .
CDR3 protein: CASKWEQDTQYF; CDR3 DNA: TGTGCCAGCAAGTGGGAGCAGGATACGCAGTATTTT; clone size: once; J gene: TRBJ2-3; V gene: TRBV7-2; D gene: .
CDR3 protein: CATSDRTVTDTQYF; CDR3 DNA: TGTGCCACCAGTGACCGGACAGTCACAGATACGCAGTATTTT; clone size: .; J gene: TRBJ2-3; V gene: TRBV24-1; D gene: .
CDR3 protein: CSAKDRVYEAFF; CDR3 DNA: TGCAGTGCTAAGGACAGGGTGTATGAAGCTTTCTTT; clone size: .; J gene: TRBJ1-1; V gene: TRBV20-1; D gene: TRBD1
CDR3 protein: CSVHYEGHEQFF; CDR3 DNA: TGCAGCGTGCACTACGAAGGACATGAGCAGTTCTTC; clone size: .; J gene: TRBJ2-1; V gene: TRBV29-1; D gene: .
CDR3 protein: CASSTQRGVETQYF; CDR3 DNA: TGTGCCAGCAGCACCCAAAGGGGCGTAGAGACCCAGTACTTC; clone size: once; J gene: TRBJ2-5; V gene: TRBV5-6; D gene: .
CDR3 protein: CSGGAGDLAQYF; CDR3 DNA: TGCAGTGGGGGAGCGGGGGATCTTGCCCAGTACTTC; clone size: .; J gene: TRBJ2-5; V gene: TRBV20-1; D gene: TRBD2
CDR3 protein: CASSYSRASNYGYTF; CDR3 DNA: TGTGCCAGCAGTTATAGTAGGGCAAGTAACTATGGCTACACCTTC; clone size: .; J gene: TRBJ1-2; V gene: TRBV6-5; D gene: .
CDR3 protein: CSAREAARLMGYTF; CDR3 DNA: TGCAGTGCTAGAGAGGCGGCAAGACTCATGGGCTACACCTTC; clone size: .; J gene: TRBJ1-2; V gene: TRBV20-1; D gene: .
CDR3 protein: CSASPLSVAKNIQYF; CDR3 DNA: TGCAGTGCTAGTCCTCTTAGCGTTGCCAAAAACATTCAGTACTTC; clone size: .; J gene: TRBJ2-4; V gene: TRBV20-1; D gene: .